In its sample, the clone carrying this T cell receptor beta chain was seen many times. Its target is unknown. Germline V gives CDR1 SGHRS, CDR2 YFSETQ. J gave up 8 bases and V 5 bases, and 21 bases lay outside the gene matches. CDR3 length equals 20 residues. These data are taken from a study of neurological immune-mediated disorders. A single record per CDR3 protein comes from TCRdb applying MiXCR to the 5' RACE reads. The sample includes more than 35,000 distinct CDR3 sequences, about 6% seen only once; the top ten take about 0.57%. Study-wide points: None of the CDR3 amino acid sequences of expanded clones were shared across subjects, and this suggested private repertoires in all groups.

Sequences were obtained from CD4+ T cells from blood. This receptor was taken from a woman in her forties in good health. This chain connects TRBV5-1 to TRBJ2-1; 14 positions match TRBD2. CDR3 coding DNA: TGCGCCAGCAGTTCACGACTAGCGGGAGGGCCGAGGACCCCAAGGGATGAGCAGTTCTTC. Its translation: CASSSRLAGGPRTPRDEQFF.